This T cell receptor beta chain was obtained from a study of PD-1 blockade in classical Hodgkin lymphoma. Study-level findings and limits: Possibly reflecting disease activity or prior therapy, repertoire differences have causes that remain undefined.

On this clone itself: Antigen unknown.

CDR3 length: 15 residues. V gave up 0 bases and J gave up 2 bases, with 8 bases separating them. Germline-derived CDR1 and CDR2 are MNHEY and SMNVEV (reference sequence). Stated time point: cycle 4 day 1 (C4D1), after less than 7 weeks of nivolumab. No patient escaped relapse after autologous stem cell transplantation, and brentuximab vedotin exposure varied. The method was immunoSEQ multiplex PCR; TCRdb's version includes in-frame clones alone and lacks a portion of them. The table shows some 33,000 clones, with 65% to 80% occurring only once. This specimen was peripheral blood mononuclear cells (PBMCs), taken before the fourth cycle of nivolumab. This sequence joins TRBV27 and TRBJ1-3; a possible D gene is TRBD1 (5 bases). This clonotype was sampled from a human donor with classical Hodgkin lymphoma. The CDR3 nucleotides are TGTGCCAGCAGTTTATCAAGGGGCCCTGGAAACACCATATATTTT. It codes for CASSLSRGPGNTIYF.